The TCR beta chain described here comes from a study of shared clonotypes between healthy human individuals. Study-wide background: The study used three CD4 naive, three CD4 memory, two CD8 naive and one CD8 memory plate per donor.

The CDR3 is 17 amino acids. Germline lookup yields CDR1 SGHRS and CDR2 YFSETQ. V was clipped by 3 bases and J by 8 bases; unmatched bases: 16. Genomic DNA of each subset was evenly split across several immunoSEQ plates. Produced via immunoSEQ multiplex PCR; TCRdb's table is partial and in-frame only. The sample lists roughly 1,100,000 clones, roughly 70% occurring once. Donors had no recently reported acute infections or vaccinations and were HIV-negative. The sample comprised memory CD4+ T cells sorted from blood. Subset of the sample: CD45RA-negative fraction. This TCR came from a young man in good health. The V gene is TRBV5-1, the J gene TRBJ2-1; 8 positions agree with TRBD2. The DNA for the CDR3 is TGCGCCAGCAGCTGGGACCCAAGAGCGGGGGAAAGAGATGAGCAGTTCTTC. Its protein is CASSWDPRAGERDEQFF.